This paragraph covers one T cell receptor beta chain sequence. What it recognizes is unknown. The data stem from a study of OX40 agonist ivuxolimab in advanced cancers. Overall study findings and caveats: Dosing at 0.1 to 3.0 mg/kg was accompanied by clonal expansion of CD4+ and CD8+ blood T cells by week 6.

After removal of 1 base from V and 5 bases from J, the junction contained 6 bases not matched to a gene. Germline V lookup: CDR1 SGHTA, CDR2 FQGNSA. The CDR3 runs to 16 residues. Measured with immunoSEQ multiplex PCR; TCRdb has only the in-frame clones, and not every one. Altogether roughly 60,000 clones are present, 65% to 85% being singletons, with the ten largest covering 27%. The sample consisted of CD4+ or CD8+ T cells sorted from blood, taken in a trial of the OX40 agonist ivuxolimab. The chain is built from TRBV7-2 and TRBJ1-4; TRBD1 aligns across 8 bases. The sequence came from an adult with an advanced solid tumor such as melanoma, head and neck, liver or kidney cancer. The CDR3 bases are TGTGCCAGCAGCTTAGGACCGACAGGGGTAAATGAAAAACTGTTTTTT. Its protein product is CASSLGPTGVNEKLFF.